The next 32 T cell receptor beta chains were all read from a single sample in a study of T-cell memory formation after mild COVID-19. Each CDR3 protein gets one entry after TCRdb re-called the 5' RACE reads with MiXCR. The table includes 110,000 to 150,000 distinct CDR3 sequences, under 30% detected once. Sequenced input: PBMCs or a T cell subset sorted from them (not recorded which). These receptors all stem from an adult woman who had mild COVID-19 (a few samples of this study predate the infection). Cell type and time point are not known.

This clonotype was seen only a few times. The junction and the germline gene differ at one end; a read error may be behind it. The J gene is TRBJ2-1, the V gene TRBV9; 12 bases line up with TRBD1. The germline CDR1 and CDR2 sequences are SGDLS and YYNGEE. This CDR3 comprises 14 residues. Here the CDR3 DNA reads TGTGCCAGCAGCGCCTACACGGGGACAGGGGGCCAATCCTTC. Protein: CASSAYTGTGGQSF. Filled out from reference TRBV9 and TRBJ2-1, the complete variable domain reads DSGVTQTPKHLITATGQRVTLRCSPRSGDLSVYWYQQSLDQGLQFLIQYYNGEERAKGNILERFSAQQFPDLHSELNLSSLELGDSALYFCASSAYTGTGGQSFGPGTRLTVL.

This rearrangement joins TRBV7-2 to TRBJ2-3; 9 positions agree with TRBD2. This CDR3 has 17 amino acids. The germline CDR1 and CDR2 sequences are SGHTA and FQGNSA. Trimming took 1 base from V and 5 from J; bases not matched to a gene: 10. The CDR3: CASSLVPAGGLRDTQYF. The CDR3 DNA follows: TGTGCCAGCAGCTTAGTACCGGCGGGAGGGCTTAGAGATACGCAGTATTTT.

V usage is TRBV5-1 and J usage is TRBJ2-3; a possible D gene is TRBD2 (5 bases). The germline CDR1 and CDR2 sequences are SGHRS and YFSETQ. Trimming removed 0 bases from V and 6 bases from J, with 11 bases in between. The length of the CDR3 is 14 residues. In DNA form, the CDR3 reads TGCGCCAGCAGCTTGGTCGGGGTCGGGGATACGCAGTATTTT. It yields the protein CASSLVGVGDTQYF.

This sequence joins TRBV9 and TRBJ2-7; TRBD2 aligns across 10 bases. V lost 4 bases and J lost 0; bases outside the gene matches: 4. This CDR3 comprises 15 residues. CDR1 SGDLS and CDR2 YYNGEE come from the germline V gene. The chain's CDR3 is CASSPGLAISYEQYF. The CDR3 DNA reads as TGTGCCAGCAGCCCGGGACTAGCGATCTCCTACGAGCAGTACTTC.

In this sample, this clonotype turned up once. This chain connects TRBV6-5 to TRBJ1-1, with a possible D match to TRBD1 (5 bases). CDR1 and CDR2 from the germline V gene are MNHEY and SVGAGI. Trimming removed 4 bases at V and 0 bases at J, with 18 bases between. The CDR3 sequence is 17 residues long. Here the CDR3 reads CASSLSGGPLMNTEAFF. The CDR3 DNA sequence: TGTGCCAGCAGTTTGTCGGGGGGACCTCTCATGAACACTGAAGCTTTCTTT.

CDR3 coding DNA: TGCAGTGCTACAAGAGGGACCAACACTGAAGCTTTCTTT. Its protein is CSATRGTNTEAFF. The chain combines TRBV20-1 with TRBJ1-1, with TRBD1 as a possible D gene (5 bases). V gave up 4 bases and J gave up 2 bases, with 11 bases separating them. This CDR3 comprises 13 residues. Germline V CDR1 and CDR2: DFQATT, SNEGSKA (reference sequence).

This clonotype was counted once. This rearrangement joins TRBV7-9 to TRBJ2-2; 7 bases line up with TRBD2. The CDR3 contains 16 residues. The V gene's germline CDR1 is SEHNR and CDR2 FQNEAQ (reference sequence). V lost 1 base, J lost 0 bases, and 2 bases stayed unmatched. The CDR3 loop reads CASSLGRGANTGELFF. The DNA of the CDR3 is TGTGCCAGCAGCTTAGGCCGGGGGGCGAACACCGGGGAGCTGTTTTTT.

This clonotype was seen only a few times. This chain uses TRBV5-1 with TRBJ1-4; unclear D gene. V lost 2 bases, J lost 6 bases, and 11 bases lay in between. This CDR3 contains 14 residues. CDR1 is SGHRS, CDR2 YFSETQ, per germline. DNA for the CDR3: TGCGCCAGCAGCTTTGGACCGGCCGATGAAAAACTGTTTTTT. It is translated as CASSFGPADEKLFF.

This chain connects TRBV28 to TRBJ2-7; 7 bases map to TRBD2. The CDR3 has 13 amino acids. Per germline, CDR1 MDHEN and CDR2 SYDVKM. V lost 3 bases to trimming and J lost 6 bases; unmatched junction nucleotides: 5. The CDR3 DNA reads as TGTGCCAGCAGTTTGGGGAGGGGCAGCGAGCAGTACTTC. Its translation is CASSLGRGSEQYF. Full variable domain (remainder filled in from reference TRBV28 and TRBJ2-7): DVKVTQSSRYLVKRTGEKVFLECVQDMDHENMFWYRQDPGLGLRLIYFSYDVKMKEKGDIPEGYSVSREKKERFSLILESASTNQTSMYLCASSLGRGSEQYFGPGTRLTVT.

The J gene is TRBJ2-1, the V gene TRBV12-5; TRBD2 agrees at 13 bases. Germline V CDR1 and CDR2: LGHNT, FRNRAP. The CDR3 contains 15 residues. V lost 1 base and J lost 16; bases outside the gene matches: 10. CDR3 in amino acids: CASGLEVGLAGEKFF. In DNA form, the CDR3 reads TGTGCTAGTGGTTTGGAGGTCGGACTAGCGGGAGAAAAATTCTTC.

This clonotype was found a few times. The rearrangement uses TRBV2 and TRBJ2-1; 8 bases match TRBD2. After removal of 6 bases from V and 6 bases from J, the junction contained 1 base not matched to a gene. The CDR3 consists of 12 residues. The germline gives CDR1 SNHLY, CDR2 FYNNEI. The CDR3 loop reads CASSGGGNEQFF. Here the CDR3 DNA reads TGTGCCAGCAGCGGGGGGGGCAATGAGCAGTTCTTC.

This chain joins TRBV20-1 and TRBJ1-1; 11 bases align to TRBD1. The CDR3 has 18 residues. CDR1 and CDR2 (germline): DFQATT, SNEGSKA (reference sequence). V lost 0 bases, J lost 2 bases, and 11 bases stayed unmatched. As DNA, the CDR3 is TGCAGTGCTAGAGATCCAGGGACAGGGGGACGCGGAAACACTGAAGCTTTCTTT. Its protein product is CSARDPGTGGRGNTEAFF.

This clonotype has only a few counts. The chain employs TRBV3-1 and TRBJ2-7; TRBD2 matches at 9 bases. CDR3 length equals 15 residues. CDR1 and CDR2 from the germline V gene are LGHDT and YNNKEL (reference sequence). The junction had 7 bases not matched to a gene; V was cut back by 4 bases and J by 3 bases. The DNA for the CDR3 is TGTGCCAGCAGCCTCGGGACTAGCCGACACTACGAGCAGTACTTC. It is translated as CASSLGTSRHYEQYF.

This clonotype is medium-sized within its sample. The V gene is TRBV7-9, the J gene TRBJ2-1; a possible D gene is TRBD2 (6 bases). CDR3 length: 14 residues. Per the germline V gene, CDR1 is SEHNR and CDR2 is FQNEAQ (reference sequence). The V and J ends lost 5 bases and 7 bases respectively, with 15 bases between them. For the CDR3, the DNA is TGTGCCAGCAGCCCGGGACTGGCTAGGAATGAGCAGTTCTTC. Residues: CASSPGLARNEQFF.

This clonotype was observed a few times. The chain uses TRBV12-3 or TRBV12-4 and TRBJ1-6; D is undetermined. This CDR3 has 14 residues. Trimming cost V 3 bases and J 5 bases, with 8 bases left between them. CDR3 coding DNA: TGTGCCAGCAGTTTCGGGGTTGATAATTCACCCCTCCACTTT. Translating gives CASSFGVDNSPLHF.

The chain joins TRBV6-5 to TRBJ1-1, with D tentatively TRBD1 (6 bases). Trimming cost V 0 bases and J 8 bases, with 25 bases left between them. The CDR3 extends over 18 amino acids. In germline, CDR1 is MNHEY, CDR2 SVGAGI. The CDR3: CASSYSSDYRVRPWEAFF. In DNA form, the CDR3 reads TGTGCCAGCAGTTACTCGTCCGATTACAGGGTTCGACCCTGGGAAGCTTTCTTT.

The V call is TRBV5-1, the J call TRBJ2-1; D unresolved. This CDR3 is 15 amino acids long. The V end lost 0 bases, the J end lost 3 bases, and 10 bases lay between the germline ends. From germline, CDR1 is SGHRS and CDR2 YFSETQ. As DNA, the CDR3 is TGCGCCAGCAGCTTGGCCTATGTGGGCTACAATGAGCAGTTCTTC. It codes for CASSLAYVGYNEQFF.

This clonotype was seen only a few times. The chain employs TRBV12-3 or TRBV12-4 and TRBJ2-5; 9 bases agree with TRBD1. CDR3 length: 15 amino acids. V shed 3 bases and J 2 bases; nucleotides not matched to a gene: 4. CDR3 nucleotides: TGTGCCAGCAGTTTTGGGGACAGGGTACAAGAGACCCAGTACTTC. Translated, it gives CASSFGDRVQETQYF.

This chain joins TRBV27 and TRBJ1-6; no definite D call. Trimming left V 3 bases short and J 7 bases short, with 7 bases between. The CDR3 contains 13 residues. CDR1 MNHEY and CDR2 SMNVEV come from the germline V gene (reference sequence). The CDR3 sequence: CASSLGQNSPLHF. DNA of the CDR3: TGTGCCAGCAGTTTGGGCCAAAATTCACCCCTCCACTTT.

Here the CDR3 DNA reads TGTGCCAGCAGTCCCAAACAGGGTCTTTACAATGAGCAGTTCTTC. Protein sequence: CASSPKQGLYNEQFF. This chain links TRBV7-3 with TRBJ2-1, with D possibly TRBD1 on 6 matching bases. Germline-derived CDR1 and CDR2 are SGHTA and FQGTGA. The CDR3 loop spans 15 amino acids. Trimming took off 6 bases at V and 4 bases at J, with 16 bases between the two ends. Full variable domain (rest looked up from reference TRBV7-3 and TRBJ2-1): GAGVSQTPSNKVTEKGKYVELRCDPISGHTALYWYRQSLGQGPEFLIYFQGTGAADDSGLPNDRFFAVRPEGSVSTLKIQRTERGDSAVYLCASSPKQGLYNEQFFGPGTRLTVL.

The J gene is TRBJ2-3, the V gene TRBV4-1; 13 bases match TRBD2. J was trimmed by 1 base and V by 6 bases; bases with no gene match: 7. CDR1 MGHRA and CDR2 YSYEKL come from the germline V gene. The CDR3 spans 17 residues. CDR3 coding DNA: TGCGCCAGCAGTCCCGGGACTAGCGGGATTGGCACAGATACGCAGTATTTT. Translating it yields CASSPGTSGIGTDTQYF.

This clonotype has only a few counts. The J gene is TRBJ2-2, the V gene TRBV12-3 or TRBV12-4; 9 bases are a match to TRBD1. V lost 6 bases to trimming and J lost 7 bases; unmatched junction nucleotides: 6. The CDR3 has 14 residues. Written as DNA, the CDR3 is TGTGCCAGCAGCCAGGGACAGGGCGACGGGGAGCTGTTTTTT. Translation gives CASSQGQGDGELFF.

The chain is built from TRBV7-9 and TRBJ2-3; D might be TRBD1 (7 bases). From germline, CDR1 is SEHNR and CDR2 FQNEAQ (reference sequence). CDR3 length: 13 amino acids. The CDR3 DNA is TGTGCGAACGGGCAGGGGGGTACAGATACGCAGTATTTT. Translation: CANGQGGTDTQYF. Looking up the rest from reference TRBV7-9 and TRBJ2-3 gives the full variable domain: DTGVSQNPRHKITKRGQNVTFRCDPISEHNRLYWYRQTLGQGPEFLTYFQNEAQLEKSRLLSDRFSAERPKGSFSTLEIQRTEQGDSAMYLCANGQGGTDTQYFGPGTRLTVL.

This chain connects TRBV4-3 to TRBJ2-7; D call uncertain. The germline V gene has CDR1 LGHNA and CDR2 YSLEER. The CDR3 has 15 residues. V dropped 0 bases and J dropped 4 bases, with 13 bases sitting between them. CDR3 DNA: TGCGCCAGCAGCCAAGATTTTATGGCAGGATACGAGCAGTACTTC. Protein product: CASSQDFMAGYEQYF.

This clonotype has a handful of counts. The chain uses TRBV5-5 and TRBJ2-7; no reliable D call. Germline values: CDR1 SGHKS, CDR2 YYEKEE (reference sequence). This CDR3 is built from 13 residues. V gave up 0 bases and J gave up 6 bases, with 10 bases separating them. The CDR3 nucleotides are TGTGCCAGCAGCTTGGGTTTAGGTGGCGAGCAGTACTTC. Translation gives CASSLGLGGEQYF. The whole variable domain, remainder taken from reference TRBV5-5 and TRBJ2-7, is DAGVTQSPTHLIKTRGQQVTLRCSPISGHKSVSWYQQVLGQGPQFIFQYYEKEERGRGNFPDRFSARQFPNYSSELNVNALLLGDSALYLCASSLGLGGEQYFGPGTRLTVT.

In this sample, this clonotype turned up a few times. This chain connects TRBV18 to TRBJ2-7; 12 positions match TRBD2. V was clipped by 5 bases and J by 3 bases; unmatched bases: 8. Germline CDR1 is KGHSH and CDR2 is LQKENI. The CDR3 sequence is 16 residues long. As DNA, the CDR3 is TGTGCCAGCTCAGAGCCGACTAGCGGGAGTGTCTACGAGCAGTACTTC. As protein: CASSEPTSGSVYEQYF. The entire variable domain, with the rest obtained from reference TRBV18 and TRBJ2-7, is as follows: NAGVMQNPRHLVRRRGQEARLRCSPMKGHSHVYWYRQLPEEGLKFMVYLQKENIIDESGMPKERFSAEFPKEGPSILRIQQVVRGDSAAYFCASSEPTSGSVYEQYFGPGTRLTVT.

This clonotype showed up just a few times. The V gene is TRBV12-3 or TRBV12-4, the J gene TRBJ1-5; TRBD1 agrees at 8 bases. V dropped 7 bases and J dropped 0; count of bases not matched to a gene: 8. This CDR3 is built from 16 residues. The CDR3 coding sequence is TGTGCCAGCACAGGACAGGGTTTTCCTAGCAATCAGCCCCAGCATTTT. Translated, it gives CASTGQGFPSNQPQHF.

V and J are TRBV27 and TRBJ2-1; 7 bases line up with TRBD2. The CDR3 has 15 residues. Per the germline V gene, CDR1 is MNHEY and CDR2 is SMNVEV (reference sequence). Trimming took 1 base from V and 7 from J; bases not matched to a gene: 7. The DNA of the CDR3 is TGTGCCAGCAGTTTATTTGCGGGAGCGGGAAATGAGCAGTTCTTC. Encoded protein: CASSLFAGAGNEQFF.

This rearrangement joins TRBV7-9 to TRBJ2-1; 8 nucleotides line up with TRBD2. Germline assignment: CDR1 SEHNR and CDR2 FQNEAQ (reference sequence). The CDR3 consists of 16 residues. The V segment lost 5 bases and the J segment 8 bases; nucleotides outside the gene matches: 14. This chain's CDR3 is CASSHPGGEVWDEQFF. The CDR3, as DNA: TGTGCCAGCAGCCATCCCGGGGGGGAGGTTTGGGATGAGCAGTTCTTC.

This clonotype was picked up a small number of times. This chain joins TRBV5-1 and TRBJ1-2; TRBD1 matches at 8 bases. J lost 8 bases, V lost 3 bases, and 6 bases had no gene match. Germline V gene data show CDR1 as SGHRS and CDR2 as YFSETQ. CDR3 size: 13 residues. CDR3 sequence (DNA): TGCGCCAGCAGCTGGGGGACAGGTGGAGGCTACACCTTC. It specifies CASSWGTGGGYTF.

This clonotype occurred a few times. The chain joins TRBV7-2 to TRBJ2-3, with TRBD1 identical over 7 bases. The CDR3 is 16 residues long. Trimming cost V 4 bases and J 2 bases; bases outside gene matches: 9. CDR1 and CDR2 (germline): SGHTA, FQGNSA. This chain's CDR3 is CASSSGTAGVTDTQYF. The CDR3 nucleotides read TGTGCCAGCAGCTCCGGGACAGCCGGAGTCACAGATACGCAGTATTTT.

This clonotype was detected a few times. CDR3 loop: CASSEDGEWEAKNIQYF. The CDR3 nucleotides are TGTGCCAGCAGTGAAGATGGCGAGTGGGAAGCCAAAAACATTCAGTACTTC. This chain connects TRBV6-1 to TRBJ2-4; D gene unclear. Germline lookup yields CDR1 MNHNS and CDR2 SASEGT. Deletions cut 1 base from V and 0 bases from J, with 13 bases between. This CDR3 contains 17 residues.